This T cell receptor (beta chain) was profiled in a study of T cells in Graves' hyperthyroidism and ophthalmopathy. Study results and limitations: Among thyroid clonotypes expanded above 0.001, most also appeared in blood. The model forecast ophthalmopathy, anticipating it by a median roughly 6.3 months before onset.

The hyperthyroidism was newly diagnosed and had lasted under 2 months; the patients were aged 18 to 65. Diagnoses were established using clinical symptoms, serum thyroxine and TRAb, thyroid ultrasound and orbital computed tomography. TCR beta CDR3 regions were amplified from RNA transcripts. HTBI primers were employed in a first-round RT-PCR of the TCR CDR3. TCRdb fed the multiplex PCR reads into MiXCR, producing one record per CDR3 protein. Among around 580,000 distinct CDR3 sequences listed, 40% to 55% were seen once. Many counts were recorded for this clonotype. Its antigen is not known. Trimming shortened V by 0 bases and J by 2 bases, and 11 bases separated the two germline ends. The CDR3 is 16 amino acids. The V gene's germline CDR1 is LNHNV and CDR2 YYDKDF (reference sequence).

The chain recombines TRBV15 with TRBJ1-5; no definite D call. Sequencing was carried out using peripheral blood or thyroid tissue (not recorded which). The sequence came from a woman aged 18-29 years with Graves' hyperthyroidism. CDR3: CATSRDGWQGNQPQHF. The CDR3 DNA reads as TGTGCCACCAGCAGAGATGGTTGGCAGGGCAATCAGCCCCAGCATTTT. The entire variable domain, with the rest obtained from reference TRBV15 and TRBJ1-5, is as follows: DAMVIQNPRYQVTQFGKPVTLSCSQTLNHNVMYWYQQKSSQAPKLLFHYYDKDFNNEADTPDNFQSRRPNTSFCFLDIRSPGLGDTAMYLCATSRDGWQGNQPQHFGDGTRLSIL.